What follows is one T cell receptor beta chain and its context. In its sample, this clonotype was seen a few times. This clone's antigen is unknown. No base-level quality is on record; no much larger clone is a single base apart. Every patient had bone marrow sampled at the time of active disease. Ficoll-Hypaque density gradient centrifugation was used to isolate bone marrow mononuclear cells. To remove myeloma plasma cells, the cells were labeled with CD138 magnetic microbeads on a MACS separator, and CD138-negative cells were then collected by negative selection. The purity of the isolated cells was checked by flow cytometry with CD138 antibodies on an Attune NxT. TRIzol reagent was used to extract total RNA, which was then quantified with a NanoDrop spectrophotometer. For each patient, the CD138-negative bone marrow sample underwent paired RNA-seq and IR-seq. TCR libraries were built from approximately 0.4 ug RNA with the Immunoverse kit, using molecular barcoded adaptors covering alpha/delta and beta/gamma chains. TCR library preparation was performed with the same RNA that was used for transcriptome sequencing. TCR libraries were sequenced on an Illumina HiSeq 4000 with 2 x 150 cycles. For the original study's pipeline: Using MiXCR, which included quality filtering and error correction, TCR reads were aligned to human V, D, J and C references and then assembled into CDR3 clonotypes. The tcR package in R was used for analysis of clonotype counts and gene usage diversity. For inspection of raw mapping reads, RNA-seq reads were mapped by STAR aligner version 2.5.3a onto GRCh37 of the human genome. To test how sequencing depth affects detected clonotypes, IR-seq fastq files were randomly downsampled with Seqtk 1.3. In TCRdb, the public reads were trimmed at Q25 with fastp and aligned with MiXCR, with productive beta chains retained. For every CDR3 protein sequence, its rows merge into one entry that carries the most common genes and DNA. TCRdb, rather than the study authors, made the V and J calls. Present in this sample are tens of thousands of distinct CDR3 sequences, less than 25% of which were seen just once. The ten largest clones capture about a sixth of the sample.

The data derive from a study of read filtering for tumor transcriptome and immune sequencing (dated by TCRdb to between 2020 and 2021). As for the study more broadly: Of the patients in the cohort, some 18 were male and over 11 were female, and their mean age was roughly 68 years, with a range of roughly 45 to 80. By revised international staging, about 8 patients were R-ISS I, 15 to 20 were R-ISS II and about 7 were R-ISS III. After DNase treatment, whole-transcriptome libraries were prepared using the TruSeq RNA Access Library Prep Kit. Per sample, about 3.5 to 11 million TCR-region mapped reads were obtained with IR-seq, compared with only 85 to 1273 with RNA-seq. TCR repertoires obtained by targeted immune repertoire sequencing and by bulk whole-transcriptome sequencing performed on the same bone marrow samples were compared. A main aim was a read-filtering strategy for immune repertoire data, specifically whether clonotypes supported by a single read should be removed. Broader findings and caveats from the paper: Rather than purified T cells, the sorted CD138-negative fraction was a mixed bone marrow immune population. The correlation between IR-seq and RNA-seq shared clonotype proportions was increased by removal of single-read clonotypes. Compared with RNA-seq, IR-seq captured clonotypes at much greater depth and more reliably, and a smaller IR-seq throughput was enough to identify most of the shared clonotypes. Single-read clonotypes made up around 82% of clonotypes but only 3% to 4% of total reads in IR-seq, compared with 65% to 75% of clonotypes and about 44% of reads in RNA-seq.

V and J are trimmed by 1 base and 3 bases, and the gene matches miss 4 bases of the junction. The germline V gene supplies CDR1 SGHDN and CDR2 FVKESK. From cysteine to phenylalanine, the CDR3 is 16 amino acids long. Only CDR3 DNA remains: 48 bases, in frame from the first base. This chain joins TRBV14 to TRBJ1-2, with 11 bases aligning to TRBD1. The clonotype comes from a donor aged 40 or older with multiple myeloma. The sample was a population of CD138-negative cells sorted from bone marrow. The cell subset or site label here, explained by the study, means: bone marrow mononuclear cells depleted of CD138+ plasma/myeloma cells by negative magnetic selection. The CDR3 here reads CASSQGRTGGHYGYTF. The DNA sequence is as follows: TGTGCCAGCAGCCAAGGTCGGACAGGGGGCCACTATGGCTACACCTTC.